The source of this TCR beta chain is a study of HIV-infected patients and healthy controls. Alpha and beta constant-region primers primed reverse transcription of around 0.5 ug RNA. Alpha and beta chain libraries were made separately by chain-specific third strand synthesis with multiplexing indices. Each CDR3 protein is one row after TCRdb ran MiXCR on the 5' RACE reads. The table lists about 7,800 distinct CDR3 sequences, roughly 6.1% of them singletons. CDR1 and CDR2 from the germline V gene are KGHSH and LQKENI. The CDR3 extends over 13 amino acids. The ends lost 0 bases at V and 8 bases at J; junction bases unmatched: 2. Regarding the study as a whole: The seeming recovery of the Gini index after therapy in HIV-infected patients vanished in size-matched data. In healthy controls, MAIT alpha CDR3s were common; in HIV+ repertoires, severely depleted. HIV-infected repertoires had significantly higher mean Gini indices than controls, possibly reflecting oligoclonality.

In its sample, this clonotype is medium-sized. Its antigen remains unidentified. All unsorted peripheral T cells were captured because whole blood was used without fractionation. J is TRBJ1-2 and V is TRBV18; 8 bases agree with TRBD1. The receptor's source is an adult with HIV infection. The sequences come from blood, collected before antiretroviral therapy. Written as DNA, the CDR3 is TGTGCCAGCTCACCACCGGACAGGGACGGCTACACCTTC. It yields the protein CASSPPDRDGYTF.